This paragraph covers one T cell receptor beta chain sequence. Its target is unknown. CDR1 and CDR2 (germline): LNHDA, SQIVND (reference sequence). This CDR3 has 15 residues. The data derive from a study of cytomegalovirus exposure and HLA in healthy donors. Study results and limitations: With high specificity and sensitivity, the classifier reportedly diagnosed cytomegalovirus status. A later analysis linked a missense DCLRE1C variant to TCR beta V- and J-gene trimming. Most subjects had HLA-A and HLA-B alleles reportedly predicted accurately by TCR beta sequences.

13 Jbeta primers and 60 Vbeta primers were used for the PCR. Profiled with immunoSEQ multiplex PCR; TCRdb holds only in-frame clones, not every one. The sample includes 110,000 to 150,000 clones, 70% of them seen just once. This chain joins TRBV19 and TRBJ2-5, with 7 nucleotides matching TRBD2. The tail of the sequence fits TRBJ2-7 better, so the J call may be wrong. Specimen: PBMCs. This TCR came from a woman aged 25 to 39 in good health and CMV-seronegative. The CDR3 here is CASSRLTGLNYEQYF. The DNA for the CDR3 is TGTGCCAGTAGTAGGCTAACGGGACTAAACTACGAGCAGTACTTC.